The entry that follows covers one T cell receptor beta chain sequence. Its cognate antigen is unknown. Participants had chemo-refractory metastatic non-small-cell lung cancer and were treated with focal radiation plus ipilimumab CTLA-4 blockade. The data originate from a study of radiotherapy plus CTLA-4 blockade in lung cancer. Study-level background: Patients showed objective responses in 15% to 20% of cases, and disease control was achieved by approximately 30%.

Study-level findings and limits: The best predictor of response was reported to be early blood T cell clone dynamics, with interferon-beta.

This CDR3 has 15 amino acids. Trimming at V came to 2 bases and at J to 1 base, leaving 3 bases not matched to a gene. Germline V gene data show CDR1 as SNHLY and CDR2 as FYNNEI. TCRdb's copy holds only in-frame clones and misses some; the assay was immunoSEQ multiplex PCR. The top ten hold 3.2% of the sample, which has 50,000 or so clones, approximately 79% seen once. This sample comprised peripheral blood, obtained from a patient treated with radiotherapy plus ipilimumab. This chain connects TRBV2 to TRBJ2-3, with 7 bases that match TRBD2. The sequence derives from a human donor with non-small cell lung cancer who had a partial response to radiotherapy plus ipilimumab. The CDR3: CASSERTRGTDTQYF. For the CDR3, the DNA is TGTGCCAGCAGTGAAAGGACTAGGGGCACAGATACGCAGTATTTT.